These T cell receptor beta chains were read from a single sample in a study of T cell responses to AZD1222 COVID-19 vaccine. Repertoires were generated with immunoSEQ multiplex PCR, while TCRdb's copy carries only in-frame clones and drops some. The sample has more than 95,000 clones, 75% to 95% seen once; the top ten hold roughly 44%. The specimen comprised peripheral blood, sampled on day 0 of AZD1222 vaccination. These TCRs come from an adult in good health. The CDR3 runs from the conserved cysteine through the conserved F or W. The D gene is left open where the match is weak. Rows may omit the clone size; those that give it use once, few, many or a size class.

>TRBD2|TRBJ2-7|TRBV6-4|.
TGTGCCAGCAGTAGCGAGGCTGGGAGGGGAGAGCAGTACTTC
CASSSEAGRGEQYF
>TRBD2|TRBJ2-3|TRBV10-3|once
TGTGCCATCAGTGAGTCGTTGCTAGCGGGAGGGTCAGCACGCACAGATACGCAGTATTTT
CAISESLLAGGSARTDTQYF
>TRBD1|TRBJ1-2|TRBV3-1/TRBV3-2|.
TGTGCCAGCAGCCCCGGGGACAGACTATCTAACTATGGCTACACCTTC
CASSPGDRLSNYGYTF
>TRBD2|TRBJ2-7|TRBV6-5|.
TGTGCCAGCAGTCCGGGACTAGCGGGAGGCTACGAGCAGTACTTC
CASSPGLAGGYEQYF
>TRBD2|TRBJ2-5|TRBV9|.
TGTGCCAGCAGCGGAAAGGGGGGGCGGGGGGGAGAGACCCAGTACTTC
CASSGKGGRGGETQYF
>TRBD2|TRBJ2-4|TRBV5-1|.
TGCGCCAGCAGCTCATTCCCGGGACTAGCGGGAGTAACCCGTCCCGACATTCAGTACTTC
CASSSFPGLAGVTRPDIQYF
>.|TRBJ1-2|TRBV5-7|.
TGTGCCAGCAGCCAAGGACAGACTAACTATGGCTACACCTTC
CASSQGQTNYGYTF
>.|TRBJ1-1|TRBV10-2|once
TGCGCCAGCAGTAAGCTGAACACTGAAGCTTTCTTT
CASSKLNTEAFF
>TRBD1|TRBJ2-7|TRBV24-1|.
TGTGCCACCCCTCACCGGGACAGGGGCTACGAGCAGTACTTC
CATPHRDRGYEQYF
>.|TRBJ1-1|TRBV2|once
TGTGCCAGCAGGAGAGAACAGGGTGCTGAAGCTTTCTTT
CASRREQGAEAFF
>.|TRBJ1-5|TRBV18|.
TGTGCCAGCTCCTCCGGTGGTTTTAGACCCCAGCATTTT
CASSSGGFRPQHF
>.|TRBJ1-1|TRBV28|.
TGTGCCAGCAGTGTTCCCTCCTCCTGGACTGAAGCTTTCTTT
CASSVPSSWTEAFF
>.|TRBJ1-5|TRBV27|.
TGTGCCAGCAGTTTTAGGGGATATCAGCCCCAGCATTTT
CASSFRGYQPQHF
>TRBD1|TRBJ1-1|TRBV27|.
TGTGCCAGCAGTTTTAGGGGGCTGAGCACTGAAGCTTTCTTT
CASSFRGLSTEAFF
>.|TRBJ1-4|TRBV4-1|.
TGCGCCAGCAGCCCAATGGGCCTCTTTGGTGAAAAACTGTTTTTT
CASSPMGLFGEKLFF
>.|TRBJ2-7|TRBV11-2|.
TGTGCCAGCAGCCCTCGGAGGAGGGCCGGCTCCTACGAGCAGTACTTC
CASSPRRRAGSYEQYF
>TRBD1|TRBJ2-2|TRBV9|.
TGTGCCAGCAGCGTAGGATCGCGACAGGGAATCGGGGAGCTGTTTTTT
CASSVGSRQGIGELFF
>.|TRBJ2-2|TRBV6-2/TRBV6-3|.
TGTGCCAGCAGTTACTCAGGGTATCGTTCCGGGGAGCTGTTTTTT
CASSYSGYRSGELFF
>.|TRBJ1-4|TRBV28|.
TGTGCCAGCAGTCCCGCCTTGCGAAATGAAAAACTGTTTTTT
CASSPALRNEKLFF
>.|TRBJ2-3|TRBV29-1|.
TGCAGCGTTGATAGCCAAAGCACAGATACGCAGTATTTT
CSVDSQSTDTQYF
>.|TRBJ1-5|TRBV28|.
TGTGCCAGCAGTTTAGGAGGGGGAGGTGACCAGCCCCAGCATTTT
CASSLGGGGDQPQHF
>TRBD1|TRBJ2-2|TRBV5-1|.
TGCGCCAGCAGCTTACAGGGGGATGCCGGGGAGCTGTTTTTT
CASSLQGDAGELFF
>TRBD1|TRBJ2-2|TRBV7-2|.
TGTGCCAGCAGCTTCGACAGGGGTTTTTTCCCCGGGGAGCTGTTTTTT
CASSFDRGFFPGELFF
>.|TRBJ2-1|TRBV21-1|.
TGTGCCAGCAGCAAAGTCCAGCGGGAGAAGCAAAATGAGCAGTTCTTC
CASSKVQREKQNEQFF
>.|TRBJ2-7|TRBV4-3|few
TGCGCCAGCAGCCAAGATGAGCGGGCAAGCACCTTTTACGAGCAGTACTTC
CASSQDERASTFYEQYF
>TRBD1|TRBJ2-1|TRBV11-2|.
TGTGCCAGCAGCCACGGACAGGGGCACTACAATGAGCAGTTCTTC
CASSHGQGHYNEQFF
>TRBD1|TRBJ2-1|TRBV28|.
TGTGCCAGCACGGGACAGAGGCACAATGAGCAGTTCTTC
CASTGQRHNEQFF
>.|TRBJ1-1|TRBV6-2/TRBV6-3|.
TGTGCCAGCAGTTACTCCGGCAGGGGAGCCACTGAAGCTTTCTTT
CASSYSGRGATEAFF
>TRBD1|TRBJ2-5|TRBV3-1/TRBV3-2|.
TGTGCCAGCAGCCGGACAGGGTCAGAGACCCAGTACTTC
CASSRTGSETQYF
>.|TRBJ2-6|TRBV6-5|.
TGTGCCAGCAACCAACAAGCTGGGGCCAACGTCCTGACTTTC
CASNQQAGANVLTF
>TRBD2|TRBJ2-2|TRBV3-1/TRBV3-2|.
TGTGCCAGCAGCCCGGAGATCGGCGGGAGACGAGGGGAGCTGTTTTTT
CASSPEIGGRRGELFF
>.|TRBJ1-4|TRBV5-6|few
TGTGCCAGCAGCTGGGGGGATGAGTTTGGGGAAAAACTGTTTTTT
CASSWGDEFGEKLFF
>.|TRBJ1-6|TRBV7-9|.
TGTGCCAGCAGCTCAGATAATTCACCCCTCCACTTT
CASSSDNSPLHF
>.|TRBJ2-2|TRBV10-2|.
TGCGCCAGCAGGGATGGGACGAACACCGGGGAGCTGTTTTTT
CASRDGTNTGELFF
>.|TRBJ1-2|TRBV9|.
TGTGCCAGCAGCGTAGGGTCTAACTATGGCTACACCTTC
CASSVGSNYGYTF
>.|TRBJ1-5|TRBV7-8|once
TGTGCCAGCAGCTTATCCCGGACAACTGATCAGCCCCAGCATTTT
CASSLSRTTDQPQHF
>TRBD2|TRBJ2-2|TRBV5-6|.
TGTGCCAGCAGCTCGCTAGCGGGAAACACCGGGGAGCTGTTTTTT
CASSSLAGNTGELFF
>.|TRBJ2-2|TRBV6-4|.
TGTGCCAGCAGTGACGCTGACACCGGGGAGCTGTTTTTT
CASSDADTGELFF
>.|TRBJ2-2|TRBV19|.
TGTGCCAGTAGTATAGGGGTACGGGGGCCAGGAACCGGGGAGCTGTTTTTT
CASSIGVRGPGTGELFF
>.|TRBJ1-5|TRBV11-2|.
TGTGCCAGCAGCTTAGCTAACAGCCCCCAGCATTTT
CASSLANSPQHF
>.|TRBJ1-6|TRBV9|.
TGTGCCAGCAGCCCGGATTTCTATAATTCACCCCTCCACTTT
CASSPDFYNSPLHF
>.|TRBJ2-7|TRBV4-2|few
TGTGCCAGCAGCCAAGAGACCGGAGGGTACGAGCAGTACTTC
CASSQETGGYEQYF
>TRBD2|TRBJ2-7|TRBV5-1|.
TGCGCCAGCAGCTTGAGGTCCCCCCTAGCGGGAGGTCTACACGAGCAGTACTTC
CASSLRSPLAGGLHEQYF
>TRBD1|TRBJ1-1|TRBV6-5|.
TGTGCCAGCAGTACAACCGGGACAGTGAACACTGAAGCTTTCTTT
CASSTTGTVNTEAFF
>.|TRBJ2-7|TRBV6-2/TRBV6-3|.
TGTGCCAGCAGTTTCCTCCGGGACCACGAGCAGTACTTC
CASSFLRDHEQYF
>.|TRBJ2-7|TRBV28|.
TGTGCCAGCAGTTCCTCCTACGAGCAGTACTTC
CASSSSYEQYF
>.|TRBJ1-1|TRBV5-6|.
TGTGCCAGCAGCTTGGCCAAGGACGTCCGAAACACTGAAGCTTTCTTT
CASSLAKDVRNTEAFF
>.|TRBJ2-7|TRBV19|.
TGTGCCAGTAGTCCGACAGCTTGGTTCGCCCAGAGCTCCTACGAGCAGTACTTC
CASSPTAWFAQSSYEQYF
>TRBD2|TRBJ2-1|TRBV5-1|.
TGCGCCAGCAGTCCCCCCGTAGGACTAGCGGGAGACGATGAGCAGTTCTTC
CASSPPVGLAGDDEQFF
>TRBD2|TRBJ2-7|TRBV7-9|.
TGTGCCAGCAGCTTAGCTGGCGGGAGCTCCTACGAGCAGTACTTC
CASSLAGGSSYEQYF
>TRBD1|TRBJ2-1|TRBV5-6|once
TGTGCCAGCAGCCGCCGGGACAGGGGGTCCGGGGCCTACAATGAGCAGTTCTTC
CASSRRDRGSGAYNEQFF
>.|TRBJ1-1|TRBV10-3|once
TGTGCCATCAGTGACCCCGGAGGGGAAGCTTTCTTT
CAISDPGGEAFF
>.|TRBJ2-1|TRBV28|.
TGTGCCAGCAGTCTGCGACAGGACAATGAGCAGTTCTTC
CASSLRQDNEQFF
>.|TRBJ2-5|TRBV7-2|.
TGTGCCAGCAGCCCCTCAATAACAGGGCTGGGCGGGGAGACCCAGTACTTC
CASSPSITGLGGETQYF